Below, 22 T cell receptor beta chains from the same sample are listed, as sequenced in a study of blood T cells in healthy people across ages. A second PCR, run for about 6 to 11 cycles, used a sample-barcoded 5' primer plus a J-beta primer mix. TCRdb reprocessed the 5' RACE reads via MiXCR and lists one record per CDR3 protein. Among roughly 1,700,000 distinct CDR3 sequences listed, approximately 28% were seen once. Sequencing was carried out using blood. The receptors stem from a woman aged 25 to 45 in good health.

This clonotype turned up a few times. The chain uses TRBV11-2 and TRBJ2-2, with TRBD2 matching over 9 bases. J gave up 2 bases and V 6 bases, and 4 bases lay outside the gene matches. The CDR3 is made up of 15 amino acids. Germline V gives CDR1 SGHAT, CDR2 FQNNGV. In DNA form, the CDR3 reads TGTGCCAGCAGTTCCCTAGCGGGAAACACCGGGGAGCTGTTTTTT. It codes for CASSSLAGNTGELFF.

The chain combines TRBV5-1 with TRBJ2-7; D tentatively fits TRBD1 or TRBD2 (6 bases each). The CDR3 has 14 residues. V lost 6 bases and J lost 1, with 14 bases in between. Germline V CDR1 and CDR2: SGHRS, YFSETQ. CDR3 protein: CASKLGGQSYEQYF. CDR3 sequence (DNA): TGCGCCAGCAAATTAGGGGGGCAGTCCTACGAGCAGTACTTC.

This clonotype has a handful of counts. This chain links TRBV5-6 with TRBJ2-5, with D possibly being TRBD1 (6 bases). CDR3 length: 15 residues. CDR1 SGHDT and CDR2 YYEEEE come from the germline V gene. Trimming removed 2 bases from V and 4 bases from J, with 15 bases in between. The CDR3 protein is CASSFGLLGAETQYF. The DNA of the CDR3 is TGTGCCAGCAGCTTCGGGCTTTTGGGGGCAGAGACCCAGTACTTC.

The chain joins TRBV7-6 to TRBJ2-5, with 12 nucleotides matching TRBD1. Germline CDR1 SGHVS, CDR2 FNYEAQ. Trimming cost V 5 bases and J 7 bases; bases outside gene matches: 20. This CDR3 comprises 19 residues. The CDR3 sequence is CASSRRGTGGGPTPGTQYF. DNA for the CDR3: TGTGCCAGCAGCCGTCGGGGGACAGGGGGCGGACCAACCCCGGGGACCCAGTACTTC.

This rearrangement joins TRBV29-1 to TRBJ1-2, with D maybe TRBD1 (5 bases). CDR1 SQVTM and CDR2 ANQGSEA come from the germline V gene. The CDR3 is 13 amino acids. Between the trimmed V and J ends, which lost 7 bases and 4 bases, there was a span of 16 bases. The DNA for the CDR3 is TGCAGCGCAAAGGGACCTACGAGCTATGGCTACACCTTC. It specifies CSAKGPTSYGYTF.

This clonotype appeared a single time. DNA for the CDR3: TGCAGTGCTAGACCTACTAGCGGGAGTCGGGACGAGCAGTACTTC. The encoded protein is CSARPTSGSRDEQYF. The chain has TRBV20-1 and TRBJ2-4, with 11 bases lining up with TRBD2. The J call may be wrong; the DNA end is better matched by TRBJ2-7. The CDR3 loop spans 15 amino acids. From germline, CDR1 is DFQATT and CDR2 SNEGSKA (reference sequence).

This clonotype was picked up a small number of times. This chain uses TRBV24-1 with TRBJ2-5; tentatively, D is TRBD1 or TRBD2 (5 bases each). Trimming cost V 4 bases and J 5 bases, with 22 bases left between them. CDR1 KGHDR and CDR2 SFDVKD come from the germline V gene. The CDR3 contains 17 residues. The chain's CDR3 is CATSEGPPGPPWETQYF. In nucleotides, the CDR3 is TGTGCCACCAGTGAGGGACCCCCGGGACCGCCCTGGGAGACCCAGTACTTC.

This clonotype has just a few counts. The chain couples TRBV4-3 to TRBJ2-1; 8 positions agree with TRBD2. Germline CDR1 is LGHNA and CDR2 is YSLEER. The CDR3 runs 15 residues. The V segment lost 0 bases and the J segment 8 bases; nucleotides outside the gene matches: 6. This CDR3 reads CASSQEGLERYEQFF. For the CDR3, the DNA is TGCGCCAGCAGCCAAGAGGGACTAGAGAGATATGAGCAGTTCTTC.

This clonotype was picked up a small number of times. This rearrangement joins TRBV24-1 to TRBJ2-3; D not certain. V lost 4 bases to trimming and J lost 7 bases, with 14 bases between them. This CDR3 is built from 14 residues. Germline V gene data show CDR1 as KGHDR and CDR2 as SFDVKD. CDR3 bases: TGTGCCACCAGTGAGGCTGGAATTACCTATACGCAGTATTTT. The encoded protein is CATSEAGITYTQYF.

V usage is TRBV5-1 and J usage is TRBJ2-3; D possibly corresponds to TRBD1 (5 bases). V was cut by 0 bases and J by 2 bases, with 13 bases left in between. This CDR3 contains 16 residues. From germline, CDR1 is SGHRS and CDR2 YFSETQ. The CDR3 is CASSLAGPRYTDTQYF. In nucleotides, the CDR3 is TGCGCCAGCAGCTTGGCAGGGCCGCGTTACACAGATACGCAGTATTTT.

This clonotype was seen ten or more times. The DNA for the CDR3 is TGCGCCAGCAGCTTGGACAGCTATGGCTACACCTTC. Translated: CASSLDSYGYTF. V is TRBV5-1 and J is TRBJ1-2; D is unclear. The V end was cut by 0 bases, the J end by 4 bases, with 4 bases between. The CDR3 is made up of 12 amino acids. Germline V gene data show CDR1 as SGHRS and CDR2 as YFSETQ.

This clonotype has more than one count but fewer than ten. V and J are TRBV12-3 or TRBV12-4 and TRBJ1-5; D call uncertain. CDR3 length: 15 amino acids. Deletions cut 6 bases from V and 6 bases from J, with 18 bases between. Here the CDR3 reads CASSLQGQLGQPQHF. The CDR3 coding sequence is TGTGCCAGCAGCCTACAAGGGCAGTTGGGTCAGCCCCAGCATTTT.

The chain combines TRBV2 with TRBJ2-2; 7 bases line up with TRBD2. V was clipped by 3 bases and J by 4 bases; unmatched bases: 8. The CDR3 sequence is 16 residues long. Germline V gene data show CDR1 as SNHLY and CDR2 as FYNNEI. This CDR3 reads CASSDARGNPTGELFF. The CDR3 DNA reads TGTGCCAGCAGTGACGCGCGGGGGAATCCCACCGGGGAGCTGTTTTTT.

This clonotype was observed at least ten times. This chain connects TRBV28 to TRBJ2-5; 13 nucleotides agree with TRBD2. Germline V gene sequence: CDR1 MDHEN, CDR2 SYDVKM. The CDR3 extends over 13 amino acids. The V and J ends lost 8 bases and 13 bases, in that order; junction bases with no gene match: 10. CDR3 protein: CASGLAGELPPYF. CDR3 DNA: TGTGCCAGCGGACTAGCGGGGGAGTTGCCTCCGTACTTC.

The V and J genes are TRBV4-3 and TRBJ2-3; 8 bases fit TRBD2. Trimming at V came to 3 bases and at J to 4 bases, leaving 6 bases not matched to a gene. This CDR3 has 15 amino acids. Germline V gives CDR1 LGHNA, CDR2 YSLEER. CDR3 protein: CASSQVSGSADTQYF. As DNA, the CDR3 is TGCGCCAGCAGCCAGGTGAGCGGGAGCGCAGATACGCAGTATTTT.

The table lists this clonotype with a few counts. V is TRBV5-1 and J is TRBJ2-1; 9 bases fit TRBD2. With 0 bases clipped from V and 3 bases from J, the junction kept 4 bases outside the gene matches. Germline V gene lookup returns CDR1 SGHRS and CDR2 YFSETQ. The CDR3 is made up of 16 amino acids. The CDR3 loop is CASSLEGLANYNEQFF. CDR3 nucleotide sequence: TGCGCCAGCAGCTTGGAAGGACTAGCGAACTACAATGAGCAGTTCTTC.

The chain is built from TRBV19 and TRBJ2-6; 10 bases are shared with TRBD1. V lost 5 bases, J lost 2 bases, and 6 bases stayed unmatched. The CDR3 has 17 residues. Germline V gene data show CDR1 as LNHDA and CDR2 as SQIVND (reference sequence). The CDR3 DNA reads as TGTGCCAGTAGTCCGGGACAGGGGTCGCCTGGGGCCAACGTCCTGACTTTC. As protein: CASSPGQGSPGANVLTF.

This clonotype has a count of ten or more. The chain carries TRBV6-2 or TRBV6-3 and TRBJ2-1; D might be TRBD1 (7 bases). The germline V and J ends were trimmed by 5 bases and 1 base, with 12 bases remaining between them. Looked up from germline, CDR1 is MNHEY and CDR2 is SVGEGT. The CDR3 extends over 15 amino acids. CDR3 sequence: CASSRTGGSYNEQFF. Written as DNA, the CDR3 is TGTGCCAGCAGTAGGACAGGAGGGTCCTACAATGAGCAGTTCTTC.

This clonotype was detected many times. This rearrangement joins TRBV7-2 to TRBJ2-1, with 7 bases identical to TRBD2. The CDR3 extends over 15 amino acids. Germline CDR1 reads SGHTA; CDR2 reads FQGNSA. The junction had 12 bases not matched to a gene; V was cut back by 5 bases and J by 8 bases. The CDR3 coding sequence is TGTGCCAGCAGCCCAAGGCGGGAGCCATTCGATGAGCAGTTCTTC. It is translated as CASSPRREPFDEQFF.

This clonotype was counted only a few times. The chain joins TRBV7-9 to TRBJ2-1; possibly TRBD1 or TRBD2 for D (5 bases each). This CDR3 spans 15 amino acids. Germline V gives CDR1 SEHNR, CDR2 FQNEAQ (reference sequence). The germline V and J ends were trimmed by 8 bases and 7 bases, with 21 bases remaining between them. The CDR3 coding sequence is TGTGCCAGCGGCCCTTCCGGGGCTAGACGGAATGAGCAGTTCTTC. It codes for CASGPSGARRNEQFF.

J is TRBJ2-5 and V is TRBV4-2; D may match TRBD1 or TRBD2 (5 bases each). This CDR3 region has 15 residues. Germline V gene sequence: CDR1 LGHNA, CDR2 YNFKEQ. The germline V and J ends were trimmed by 0 bases and 11 bases, with 19 bases remaining between them. The CDR3 loop reads CASSQDREPAWEQYF. The CDR3 DNA reads TGTGCCAGCAGCCAAGACAGGGAGCCAGCGTGGGAGCAGTACTTC.

This clonotype was seen at least ten times. The chain recombines TRBV12-3 or TRBV12-4 with TRBJ1-5; 12 bases align to TRBD1. With 6 bases clipped from V and 6 bases from J, the junction kept 6 bases outside the gene matches. The CDR3 has 15 residues. CDR3 loop: CASSPGQGARQPQHF. The CDR3 DNA sequence: TGTGCCAGCAGCCCGGGACAGGGGGCGCGTCAGCCCCAGCATTTT.